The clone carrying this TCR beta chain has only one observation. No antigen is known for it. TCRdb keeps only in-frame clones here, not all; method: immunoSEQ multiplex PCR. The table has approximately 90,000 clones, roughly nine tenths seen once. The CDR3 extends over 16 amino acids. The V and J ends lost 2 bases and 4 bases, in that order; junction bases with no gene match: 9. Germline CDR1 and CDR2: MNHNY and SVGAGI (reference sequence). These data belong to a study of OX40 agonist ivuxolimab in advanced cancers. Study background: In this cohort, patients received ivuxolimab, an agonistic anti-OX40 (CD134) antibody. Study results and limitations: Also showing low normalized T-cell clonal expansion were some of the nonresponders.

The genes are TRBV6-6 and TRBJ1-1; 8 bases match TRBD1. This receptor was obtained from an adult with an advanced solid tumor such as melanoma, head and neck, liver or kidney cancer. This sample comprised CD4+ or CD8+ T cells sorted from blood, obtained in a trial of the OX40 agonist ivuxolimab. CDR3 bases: TGTGCCAGCAGTTACCGCCCCCAGGGGGCAAGCACTGAAGCTTTCTTT. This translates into CASSYRPQGASTEAFF.